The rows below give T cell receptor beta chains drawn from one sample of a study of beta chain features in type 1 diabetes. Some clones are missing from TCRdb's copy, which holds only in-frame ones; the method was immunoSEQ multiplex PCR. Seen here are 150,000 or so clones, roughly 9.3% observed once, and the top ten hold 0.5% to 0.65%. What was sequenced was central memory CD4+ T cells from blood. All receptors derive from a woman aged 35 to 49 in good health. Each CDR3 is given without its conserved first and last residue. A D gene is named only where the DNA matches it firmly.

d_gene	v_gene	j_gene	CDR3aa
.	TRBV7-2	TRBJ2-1	ASSLGLARSYNEQF
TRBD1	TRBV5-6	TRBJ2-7	ASSLVSPTGRDSSYEQY
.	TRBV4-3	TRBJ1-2	ASSQDRQGRNGYT
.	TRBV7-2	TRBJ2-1	ASSPPGNSLNEQF
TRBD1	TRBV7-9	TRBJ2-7	ASSSQQGSYEQY
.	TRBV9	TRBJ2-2	ASSDPSGGHGAGELF
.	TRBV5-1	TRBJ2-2	ASSSGQNTGELF
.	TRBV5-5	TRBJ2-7	ASSFGFGGLIYEQY
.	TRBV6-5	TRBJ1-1	ASSYGYSNTEAF
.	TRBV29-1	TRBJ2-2	SVEQGRYGGELF
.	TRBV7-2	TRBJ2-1	ASSFGSEVYNEQF
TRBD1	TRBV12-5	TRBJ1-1	ASGLVVSRGPTEAF
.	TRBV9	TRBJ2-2	ASSARRGGNTGELF
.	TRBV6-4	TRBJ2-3	ASSDSGRGTDTQY
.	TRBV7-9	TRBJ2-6	ASSLASSGANVLT
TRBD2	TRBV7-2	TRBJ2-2	ASSSSGDSGELF
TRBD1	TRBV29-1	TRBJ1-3	SVEGQGRNTIY
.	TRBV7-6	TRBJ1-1	ASSSQLSGEAF
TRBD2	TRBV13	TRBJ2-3	ASSLLGTSGDTQY
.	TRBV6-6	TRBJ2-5	ATGVAETQY
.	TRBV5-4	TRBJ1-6	ASSPSRDSPLH
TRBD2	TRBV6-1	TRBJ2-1	ASIGGGSNEQF
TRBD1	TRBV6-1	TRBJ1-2	ASSTGTVYGYT
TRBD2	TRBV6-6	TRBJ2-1	ASFPAGGYNEQF
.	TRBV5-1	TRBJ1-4	ASSLVQGNEKLF
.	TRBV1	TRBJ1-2	TSSQEERTGSNGYT
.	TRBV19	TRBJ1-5	ASSMQANQPQH
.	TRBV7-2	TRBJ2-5	ASSLGPGGEGRETQY
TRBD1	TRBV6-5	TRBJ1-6	ASSRTGDNSPLH
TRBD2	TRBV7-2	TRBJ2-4	ASSLGGGGRNIQY
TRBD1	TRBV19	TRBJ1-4	ASSSWDRGEEKLF
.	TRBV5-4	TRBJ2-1	ASSVEQGRGNEQF